Here is one T cell receptor beta chain with its context. The antigen remains undetermined. Naive CD8 cells lacked CD45RO and underwent positive selection for CCR7, leaving out terminally differentiated effector memory CD45RA+ cells. Replicate sorted-subset PCRs were loaded with roughly 200 ng DNA, approximately 31,000 T cell genomes. Study processing details: Junction-only sequences without quality scores were provided by ImmunoSEQ, so filtering was different. Clones were read by immunoSEQ multiplex PCR, and TCRdb kept only the in-frame ones, dropping some. The V and J calls and clone size come from that table; D and trimming were worked out from the DNA. The sample includes approximately 2,000,000 clones, 85% to 95% of them seen just once. The data were taken from a study of shared clonotypes between healthy human individuals. Study information: The study enrolled two women and three men aged 18 to 49. Findings and limits, study-wide: Non-shared clonotypes had lower generation probabilities than clonotypes shared by all four sorted-subset donors.

The TCR comes from a man aged 18 to 30 in good health. Some clones in this sample may be carry-over from other donors' samples. Material for sequencing was naive CD8+ T cells from PBMCs.

CDR3 protein: CATSRDRPPTYEQYF. The CDR3 bases are TGTGCCACCAGCCGGGACAGGCCTCCTACCTACGAGCAGTACTTC. The chain recombines TRBV15 with TRBJ2-7, with TRBD1 matching 8 bases. Looked up from germline, CDR1 is LNHNV and CDR2 is YYDKDF (reference sequence). This CDR3 contains 15 residues. J gave up 2 bases and V 5 bases, and 8 bases lay outside the gene matches.